This T cell receptor beta chain was identified in a study of human T cells and chemical hapten exposure. Overall study context: Each week of the roughly 22-week study, patients had diphenylcyclopropenone applied to the scalp.

Regarding time point: patch test 1, 2 weeks after DPC sensitization. The treatment here: therapeutic diphenylcyclopropenone sensitization with weekly scalp DPC. TCRdb passed the RACE reads through MiXCR, listing each CDR3 protein once. This table holds around 380,000 distinct CDR3 sequences, nearly 5% found once. The starting material was whole blood, obtained in connection with sensitization to the hapten diphenylcyclopropenone (DPC). The receptor's source is a woman aged 45-65 years with alopecia areata. Some clones in this sample may be carry-over from other donors' samples.

The CDR3 DNA reads as TGTGCCAGCAGCGCCGAAGGGACCTTACTGGATACGCAGTATTTT. This encodes CASSAEGTLLDTQYF. The chain recombines TRBV9 with TRBJ2-3; the D call may be TRBD1 or TRBD2 (5 bases each). Germline V CDR1 and CDR2: SGDLS, YYNGEE. Trimming stripped 3 bases from V and 6 bases from J, with 17 bases between. CDR3 length: 15 residues.